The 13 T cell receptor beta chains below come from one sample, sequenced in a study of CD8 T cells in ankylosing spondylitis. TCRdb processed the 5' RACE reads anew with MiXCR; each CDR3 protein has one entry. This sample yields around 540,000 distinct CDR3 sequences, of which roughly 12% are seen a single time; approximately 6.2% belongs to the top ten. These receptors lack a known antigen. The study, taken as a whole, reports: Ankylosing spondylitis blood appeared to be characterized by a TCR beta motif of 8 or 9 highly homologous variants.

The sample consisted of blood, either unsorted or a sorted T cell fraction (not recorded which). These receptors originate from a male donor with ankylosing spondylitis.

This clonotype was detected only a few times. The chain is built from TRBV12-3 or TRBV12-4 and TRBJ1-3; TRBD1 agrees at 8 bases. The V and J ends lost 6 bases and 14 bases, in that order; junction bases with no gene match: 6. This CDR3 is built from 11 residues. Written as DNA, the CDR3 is TGTGCCAGCAGCCGGGACAGGCTTGTATATTTT. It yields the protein CASSRDRLVYF.

The CDR3 DNA follows: TGTGCCACCAGTGATTTCGAGACAGGGGCCTACAATGAGCAGTTCTTC. Protein product: CATSDFETGAYNEQFF. The chain couples TRBV24-1 to TRBJ2-1; 8 nucleotides agree with TRBD1. This CDR3 spans 16 amino acids. V lost 1 base, J lost 2 bases, and 3 bases stayed unmatched. Per germline, CDR1 KGHDR and CDR2 SFDVKD.

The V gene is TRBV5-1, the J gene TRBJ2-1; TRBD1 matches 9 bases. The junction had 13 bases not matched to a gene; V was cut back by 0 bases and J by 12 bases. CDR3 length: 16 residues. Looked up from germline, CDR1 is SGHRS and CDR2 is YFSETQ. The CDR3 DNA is TGCGCCAGCAGCTTGGCCTCCGGGACAGGGCCCCATGGGCAGTTCTTC. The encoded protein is CASSLASGTGPHGQFF.

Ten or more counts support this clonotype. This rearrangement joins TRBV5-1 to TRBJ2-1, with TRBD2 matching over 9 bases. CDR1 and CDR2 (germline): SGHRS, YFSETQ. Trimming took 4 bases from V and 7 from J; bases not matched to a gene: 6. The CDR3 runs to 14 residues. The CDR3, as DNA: TGCGCCAGCAGCCATGATAGCGGGAGAAATGAGCAGTTCTTC. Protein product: CASSHDSGRNEQFF.

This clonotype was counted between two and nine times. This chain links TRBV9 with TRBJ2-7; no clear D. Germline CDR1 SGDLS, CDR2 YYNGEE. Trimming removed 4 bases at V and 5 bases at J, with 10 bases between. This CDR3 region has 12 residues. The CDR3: CASSLRFNEQYF. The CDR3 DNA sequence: TGTGCCAGCAGCCTCCGGTTCAACGAGCAGTACTTC. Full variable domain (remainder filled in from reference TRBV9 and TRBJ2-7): DSGVTQTPKHLITATGQRVTLRCSPRSGDLSVYWYQQSLDQGLQFLIQYYNGEERAKGNILERFSAQQFPDLHSELNLSSLELGDSALYFCASSLRFNEQYFGPGTRLTVT.

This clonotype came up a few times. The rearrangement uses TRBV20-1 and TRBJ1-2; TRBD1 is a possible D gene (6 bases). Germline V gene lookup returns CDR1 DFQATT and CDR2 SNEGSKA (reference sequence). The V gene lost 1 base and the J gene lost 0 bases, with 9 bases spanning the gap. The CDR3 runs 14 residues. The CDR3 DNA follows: TGCAGTGCTAGAGCGACAGGAACTAACTATGGCTACACCTTC. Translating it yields CSARATGTNYGYTF.

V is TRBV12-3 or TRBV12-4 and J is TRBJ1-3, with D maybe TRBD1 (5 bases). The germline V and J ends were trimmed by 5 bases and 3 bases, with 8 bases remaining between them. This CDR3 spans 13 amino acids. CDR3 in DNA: TGTGCCAGCAGTAGGGACCTTGGAAACACCATATATTTT. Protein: CASSRDLGNTIYF.

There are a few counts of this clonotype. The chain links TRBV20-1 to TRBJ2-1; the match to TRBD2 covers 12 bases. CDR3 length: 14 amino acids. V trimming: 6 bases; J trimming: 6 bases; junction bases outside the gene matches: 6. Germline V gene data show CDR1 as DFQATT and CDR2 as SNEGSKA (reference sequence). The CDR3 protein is CSAPGLAGLNEQFF. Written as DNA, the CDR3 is TGCAGTGCCCCCGGACTAGCGGGACTCAATGAGCAGTTCTTC.

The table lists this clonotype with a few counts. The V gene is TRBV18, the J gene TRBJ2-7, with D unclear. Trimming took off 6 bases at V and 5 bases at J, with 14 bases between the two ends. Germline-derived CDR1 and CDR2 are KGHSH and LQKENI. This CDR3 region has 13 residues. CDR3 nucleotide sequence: TGTGCCAGCTCCAAACGTCCAGACGACGAGCAGTACTTC. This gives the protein CASSKRPDDEQYF.

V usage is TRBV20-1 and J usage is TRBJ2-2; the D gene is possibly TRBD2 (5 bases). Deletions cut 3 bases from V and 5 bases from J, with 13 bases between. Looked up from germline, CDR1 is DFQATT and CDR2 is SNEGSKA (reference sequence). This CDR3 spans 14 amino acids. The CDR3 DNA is TGCAGTGCTAGGGTACCCCCGGGGACCGGGGAGCTGTTTTTT. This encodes CSARVPPGTGELFF.

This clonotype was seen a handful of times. The CDR3 DNA reads as TGTGCCAGCAGCTTTTATGGGGGCATGGGGACTGAAGCTTTCTTT. Protein: CASSFYGGMGTEAFF. The rearrangement links TRBV11-2 to TRBJ1-1, with a weak D call TRBD1 (6 bases). V gave up 3 bases and J gave up 5 bases, with 16 bases separating them. The length of the CDR3 is 15 residues. Germline V gives CDR1 SGHAT, CDR2 FQNNGV. The complete variable domain, with remaining parts taken from reference TRBV11-2 and TRBJ1-1, reads EAGVAQSPRYKIIEKRQSVAFWCNPISGHATLYWYQQILGQGPKLLIQFQNNGVVDDSQLPKDRFSAERLKGVDSTLKIQPAKLEDSAVYLCASSFYGGMGTEAFFGQGTRLTVV.

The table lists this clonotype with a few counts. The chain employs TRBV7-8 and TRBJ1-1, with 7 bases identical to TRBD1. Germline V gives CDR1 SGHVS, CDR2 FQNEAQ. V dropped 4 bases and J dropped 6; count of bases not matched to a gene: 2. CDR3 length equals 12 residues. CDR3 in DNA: TGTGCCAGCAGCTCCCAGGGGGCTGAAGCTTTCTTT. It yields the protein CASSSQGAEAFF.

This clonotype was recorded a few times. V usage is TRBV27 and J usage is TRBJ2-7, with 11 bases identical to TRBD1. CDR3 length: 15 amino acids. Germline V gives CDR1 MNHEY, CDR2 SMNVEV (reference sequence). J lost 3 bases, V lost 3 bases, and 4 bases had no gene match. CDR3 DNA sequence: TGTGCCAGCAGTTTGGCCGGGACAGGGGGCTACGAGCAGTACGTC. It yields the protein CASSLAGTGGYEQYV.